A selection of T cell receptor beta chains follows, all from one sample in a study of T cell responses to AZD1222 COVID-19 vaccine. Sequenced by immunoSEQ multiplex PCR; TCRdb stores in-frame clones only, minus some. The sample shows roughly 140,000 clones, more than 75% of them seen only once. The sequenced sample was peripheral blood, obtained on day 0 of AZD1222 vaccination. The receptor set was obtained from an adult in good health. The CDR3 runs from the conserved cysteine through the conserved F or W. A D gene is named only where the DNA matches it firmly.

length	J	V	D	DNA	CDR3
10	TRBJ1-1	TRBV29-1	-	TGCAGCGCCGCCCCAGGGGAAGCTTTCTTT	CSAAPGEAFF
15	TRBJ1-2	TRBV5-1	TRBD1	TGCGCCAGCACCCAAACCGGGACAGGGGGTTATGGCTACACCTTC	CASTQTGTGGYGYTF
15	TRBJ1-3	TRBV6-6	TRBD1	TGTGCCAGCAGTCGCGGACAGGGGAGAGGAAACACCATATATTTT	CASSRGQGRGNTIYF
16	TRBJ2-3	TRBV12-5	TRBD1	TGTGCTAGTGGTTTGTTCCCCCGACAGGGCCGAGATACGCAGTATTTT	CASGLFPRQGRDTQYF
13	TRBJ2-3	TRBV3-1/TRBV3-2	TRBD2	TGTGCCAGCAGCCGGCGGGGGGGAGATACGCAGTATTTT	CASSRRGGDTQYF
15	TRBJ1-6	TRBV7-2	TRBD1	TGTGCCAGCAGCTTAGCCCCCAGGGGGCATTCACCCCTCCACTTT	CASSLAPRGHSPLHF
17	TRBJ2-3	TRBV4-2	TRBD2	TGTGCCAGCAGCCAAGTGGGACTAGCGGGGCGCACAGATACGCAGTATTTT	CASSQVGLAGRTDTQYF
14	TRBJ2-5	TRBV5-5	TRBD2	TGTGCCAGCACTAGCGGGAACGCTCAAGAGACCCAGTACTTC	CASTSGNAQETQYF
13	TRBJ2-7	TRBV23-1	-	TGCGCCAGCAGTCCTACAGCCACCTACGAGCAGTACTTC	CASSPTATYEQYF
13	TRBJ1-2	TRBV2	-	TGTGCCAGCATTTTTTGGGTAGGCTATGGCTACACCTTC	CASIFWVGYGYTF
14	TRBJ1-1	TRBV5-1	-	TGCGCCAGCAGCTTGGTGGAGCTGAACACTGAAGCTTTCTTT	CASSLVELNTEAFF
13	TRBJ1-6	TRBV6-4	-	TGTGCCAGCACCAGGGGTGACGGGTCACCCCTCCACTTT	CASTRGDGSPLHF
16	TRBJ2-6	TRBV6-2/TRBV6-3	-	TGTGCCAGCAGTTACTCGAAGGGAGCTGGGGCCAACGTCCTGACTTTC	CASSYSKGAGANVLTF
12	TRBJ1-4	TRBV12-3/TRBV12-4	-	TGTGCCAGCAGTCCAACCCGACGAAAACTGTTTTTT	CASSPTRRKLFF